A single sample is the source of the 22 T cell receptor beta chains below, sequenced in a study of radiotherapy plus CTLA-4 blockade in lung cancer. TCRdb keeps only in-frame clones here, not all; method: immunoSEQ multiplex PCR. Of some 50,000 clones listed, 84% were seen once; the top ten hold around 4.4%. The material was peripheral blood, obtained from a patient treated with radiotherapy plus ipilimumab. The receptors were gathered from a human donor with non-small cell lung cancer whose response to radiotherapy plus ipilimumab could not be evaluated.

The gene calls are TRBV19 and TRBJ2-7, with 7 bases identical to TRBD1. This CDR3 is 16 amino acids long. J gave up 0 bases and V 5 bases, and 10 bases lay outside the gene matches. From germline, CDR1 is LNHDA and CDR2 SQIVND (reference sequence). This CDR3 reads CASSPTSGQLSYEQYF. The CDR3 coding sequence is TGTGCCAGTAGTCCCACCTCGGGACAGCTCTCCTACGAGCAGTACTTC.

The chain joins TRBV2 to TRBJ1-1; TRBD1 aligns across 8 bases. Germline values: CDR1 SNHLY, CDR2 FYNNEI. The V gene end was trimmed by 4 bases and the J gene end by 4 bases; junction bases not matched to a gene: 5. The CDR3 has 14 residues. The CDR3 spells CASSVNRGSTEAFF. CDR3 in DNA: TGTGCCAGCAGTGTGAACAGGGGGAGCACTGAAGCTTTCTTT.

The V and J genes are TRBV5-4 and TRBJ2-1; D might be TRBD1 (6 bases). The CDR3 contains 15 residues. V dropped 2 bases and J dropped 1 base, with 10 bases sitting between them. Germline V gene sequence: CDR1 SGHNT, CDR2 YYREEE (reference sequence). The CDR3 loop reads CASSFPGASYNEQFF. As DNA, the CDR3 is TGTGCCAGCAGCTTCCCAGGGGCGTCCTACAATGAGCAGTTCTTC.

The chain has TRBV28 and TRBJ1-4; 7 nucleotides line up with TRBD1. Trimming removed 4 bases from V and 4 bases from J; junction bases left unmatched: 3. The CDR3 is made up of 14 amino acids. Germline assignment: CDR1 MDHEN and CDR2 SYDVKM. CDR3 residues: CASSSGTVNEKLFF. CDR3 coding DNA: TGTGCCAGCAGTTCCGGGACAGTTAATGAAAAACTGTTTTTT.

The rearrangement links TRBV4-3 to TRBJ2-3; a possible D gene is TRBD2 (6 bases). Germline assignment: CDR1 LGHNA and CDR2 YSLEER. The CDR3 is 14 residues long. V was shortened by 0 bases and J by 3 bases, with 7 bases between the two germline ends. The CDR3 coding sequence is TGCGCCAGCAGCCAAGAGACTAGGACAGATACGCAGTATTTT. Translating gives CASSQETRTDTQYF.

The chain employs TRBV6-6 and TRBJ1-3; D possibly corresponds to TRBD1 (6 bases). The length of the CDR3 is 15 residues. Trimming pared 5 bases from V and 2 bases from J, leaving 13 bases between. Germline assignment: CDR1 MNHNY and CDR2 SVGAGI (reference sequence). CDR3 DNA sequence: TGTGCCAGCAGTCGCTTCTCAGGGGCTGGAAACACCATATATTTT. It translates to CASSRFSGAGNTIYF.

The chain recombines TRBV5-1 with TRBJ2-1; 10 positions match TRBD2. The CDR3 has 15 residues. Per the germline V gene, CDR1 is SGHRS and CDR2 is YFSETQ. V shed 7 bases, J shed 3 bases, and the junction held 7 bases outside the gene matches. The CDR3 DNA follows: TGCGCCAGCCAAAGCGGGGGGGTCTACTACAATGAGCAGTTCTTC. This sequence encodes CASQSGGVYYNEQFF.

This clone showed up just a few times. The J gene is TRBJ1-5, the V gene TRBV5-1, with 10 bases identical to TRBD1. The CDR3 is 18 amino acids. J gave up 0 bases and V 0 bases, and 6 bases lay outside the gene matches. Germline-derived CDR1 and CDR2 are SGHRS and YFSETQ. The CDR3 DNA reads TGCGCCAGCAGCTTGGGACAGGGGGCAGGAGGTAGCAATCAGCCCCAGCATTTT. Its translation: CASSLGQGAGGSNQPQHF. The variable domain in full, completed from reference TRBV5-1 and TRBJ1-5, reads KAGVTQTPRYLIKTRGQQVTLSCSPISGHRSVSWYQQTPGQGLQFLFEYFSETQRNKGNFPGRFSGRQFSNSRSEMNVSTLELGDSALYLCASSLGQGAGGSNQPQHFGDGTRLSIL.

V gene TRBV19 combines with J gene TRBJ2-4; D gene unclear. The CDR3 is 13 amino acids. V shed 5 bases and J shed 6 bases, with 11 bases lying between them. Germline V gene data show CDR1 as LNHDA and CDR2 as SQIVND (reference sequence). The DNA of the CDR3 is TGTGCCAGTAGTCCAGACATGGGAAACATTCAGTACTTC. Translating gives CASSPDMGNIQYF.

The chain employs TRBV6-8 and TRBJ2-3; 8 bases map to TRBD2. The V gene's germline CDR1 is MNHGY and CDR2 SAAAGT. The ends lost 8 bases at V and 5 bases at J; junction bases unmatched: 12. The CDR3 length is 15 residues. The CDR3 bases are TGTGCCAGCCTGTCGAGGCGGGAGGCCGTAGATACGCAGTATTTT. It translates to CASLSRREAVDTQYF.

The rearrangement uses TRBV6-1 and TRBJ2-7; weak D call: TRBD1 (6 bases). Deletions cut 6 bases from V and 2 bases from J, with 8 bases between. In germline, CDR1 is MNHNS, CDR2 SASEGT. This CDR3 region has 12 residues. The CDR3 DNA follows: TGTGCCAGCAGAAGGGGGACCTACGAGCAGTACTTC. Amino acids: CASRRGTYEQYF.

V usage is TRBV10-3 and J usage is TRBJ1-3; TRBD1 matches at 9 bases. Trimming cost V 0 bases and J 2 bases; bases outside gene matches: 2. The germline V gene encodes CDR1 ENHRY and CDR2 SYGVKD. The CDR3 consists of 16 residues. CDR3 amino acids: CAISESRTGAGNTIYF. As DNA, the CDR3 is TGTGCCATCAGTGAGTCGAGGACAGGGGCTGGAAACACCATATATTTT.

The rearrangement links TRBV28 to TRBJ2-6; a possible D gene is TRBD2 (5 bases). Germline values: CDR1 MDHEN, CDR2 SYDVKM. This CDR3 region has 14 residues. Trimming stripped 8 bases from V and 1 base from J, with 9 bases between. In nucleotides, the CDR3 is TGTGCCAGCCGAGGGTCTTCTGGGGCCAACGTCCTGACTTTC. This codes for CASRGSSGANVLTF.

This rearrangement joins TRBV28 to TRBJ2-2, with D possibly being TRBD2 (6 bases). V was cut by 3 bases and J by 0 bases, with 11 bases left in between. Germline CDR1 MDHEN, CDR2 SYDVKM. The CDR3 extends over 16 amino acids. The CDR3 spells CASSLRGLPNTGELFF. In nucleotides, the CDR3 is TGTGCCAGCAGTTTGAGGGGACTGCCGAACACCGGGGAGCTGTTTTTT.

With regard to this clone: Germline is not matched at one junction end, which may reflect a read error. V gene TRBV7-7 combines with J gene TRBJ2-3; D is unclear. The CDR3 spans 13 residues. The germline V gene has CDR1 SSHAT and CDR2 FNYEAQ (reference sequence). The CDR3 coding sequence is TGTGCTAGCAGCTTAGAGCCATCAGATACGCAGTATTTT. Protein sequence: CASSLEPSDTQYF.

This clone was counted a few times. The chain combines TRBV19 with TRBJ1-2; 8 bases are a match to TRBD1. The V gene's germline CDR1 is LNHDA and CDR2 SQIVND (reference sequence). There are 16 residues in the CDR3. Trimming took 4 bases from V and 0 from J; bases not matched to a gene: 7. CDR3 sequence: CASSTKTGATNYGYTF. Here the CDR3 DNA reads TGTGCCAGTAGTACGAAGACAGGGGCTACTAACTATGGCTACACCTTC.

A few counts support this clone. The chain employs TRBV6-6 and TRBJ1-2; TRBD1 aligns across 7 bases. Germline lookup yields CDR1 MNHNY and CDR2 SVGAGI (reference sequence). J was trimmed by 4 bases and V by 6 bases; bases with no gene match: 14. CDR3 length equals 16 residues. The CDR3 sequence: CASRNPTGAPFYGYTF. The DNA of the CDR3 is TGTGCCAGCAGGAATCCCACAGGGGCACCTTTCTATGGCTACACCTTC.

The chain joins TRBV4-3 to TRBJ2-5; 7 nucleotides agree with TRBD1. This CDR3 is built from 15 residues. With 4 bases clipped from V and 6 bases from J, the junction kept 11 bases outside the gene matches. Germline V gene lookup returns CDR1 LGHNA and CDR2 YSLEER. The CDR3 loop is CASSPRDRDGKTQYF. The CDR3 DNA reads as TGCGCCAGCAGCCCACGGGACAGAGACGGAAAGACCCAGTACTTC.

The DNA of the CDR3 is TGTGCCAGCCGTATCTATGACACGGGGAGGACTGAAGCTTTCTTT. It codes for CASRIYDTGRTEAFF. The rearrangement joins TRBV25-1 to TRBJ1-1; D remains unclear. This CDR3 is 15 amino acids long. The germline gives CDR1 MGHDK, CDR2 SYGVNS. The V end lost 8 bases, the J end lost 5 bases, and 21 bases lay between the germline ends.

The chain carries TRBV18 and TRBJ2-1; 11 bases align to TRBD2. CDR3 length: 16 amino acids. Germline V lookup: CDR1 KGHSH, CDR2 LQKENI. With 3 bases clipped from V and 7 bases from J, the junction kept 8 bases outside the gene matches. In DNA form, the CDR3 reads TGTGCCAGCTCACCGGGACTAGCGGCCCAAGGAAATGAGCAGTTCTTC. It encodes CASSPGLAAQGNEQFF. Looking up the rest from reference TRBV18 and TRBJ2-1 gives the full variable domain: NAGVMQNPRHLVRRRGQEARLRCSPMKGHSHVYWYRQLPEEGLKFMVYLQKENIIDESGMPKERFSAEFPKEGPSILRIQQVVRGDSAAYFCASSPGLAAQGNEQFFGPGTRLTVL.

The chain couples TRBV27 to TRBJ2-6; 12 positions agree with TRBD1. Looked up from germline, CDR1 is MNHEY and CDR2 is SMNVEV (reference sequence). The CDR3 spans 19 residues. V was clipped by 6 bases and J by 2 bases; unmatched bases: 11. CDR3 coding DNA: TGTGCCAGCAGCCGGGTCAGGGGACAGGGGGCGCCTGGGGCCAACGTCCTGACTTTC. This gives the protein CASSRVRGQGAPGANVLTF.

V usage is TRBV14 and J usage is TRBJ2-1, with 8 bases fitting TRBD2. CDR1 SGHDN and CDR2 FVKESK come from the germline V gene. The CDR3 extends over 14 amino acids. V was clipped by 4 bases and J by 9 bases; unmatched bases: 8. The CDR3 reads CASSLGLAHCEQFF. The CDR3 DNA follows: TGTGCCAGCAGCCTAGGACTAGCTCATTGTGAGCAGTTCTTC.